These 23 T cell receptor beta chains came from one sample sequenced in a study of CD8 T cells in Susac syndrome. Reverse transcription of 0.5 to 1 ug RNA was performed with random hexamers. TCRdb re-derived calls from the immunoSEQ multiplex PCR reads in MiXCR, one entry per CDR3 protein. The sample lists some 240,000 distinct CDR3 sequences; about 96% were seen once. Sequenced material: CD4+ T cells from PBMCs. The receptors here all came from a human donor with Susac syndrome.

This clonotype was detected once. The chain recombines TRBV29-1 with TRBJ2-4; no firm D call. Germline assignment: CDR1 SQVTM and CDR2 ANQGSEA. V dropped 7 bases and J dropped 1 base, with 14 bases sitting between them. This CDR3 is 14 amino acids long. This CDR3 reads CSASGRLAKNIQYF. The CDR3 coding sequence is TGCAGCGCATCCGGGCGTTTGGCCAAAAACATTCAGTACTTC.

The chain has TRBV18 and TRBJ2-2; TRBD2 agrees at 14 bases. CDR1 is KGHSH and CDR2 is LQKENI in the germline V gene. Trimming cost V 3 bases and J 7 bases; bases outside gene matches: 7. This CDR3 has 17 amino acids. CDR3 sequence: CASSPGTSGSIGGELFF. The CDR3 nucleotides read TGTGCCAGCTCACCCGGGACTAGCGGGAGCATCGGCGGGGAGCTGTTTTTT.

V and J are TRBV12-3 or TRBV12-4 and TRBJ2-3; 12 bases fit TRBD2. The trim removed 6 bases at V and 0 bases at J, leaving 1 base unmatched. The CDR3 extends over 15 amino acids. As DNA, the CDR3 is TGTGCCAGCAGCACTAGCGGGAGGAGCACAGATACGCAGTATTTT. This sequence encodes CASSTSGRSTDTQYF.

The rearrangement joins TRBV5-1 to TRBJ2-4, with D perhaps TRBD1 (5 bases). The CDR3 has 15 residues. The V gene's germline CDR1 is SGHRS and CDR2 YFSETQ. V was cut by 0 bases and J by 6 bases, with 13 bases left in between. The DNA of the CDR3 is TGCGCCAGCAGCTTGGGCCCAGGGCTCTTAAACATTCAGTACTTC. It is translated as CASSLGPGLLNIQYF.

The genes are TRBV6-5 and TRBJ2-1; 7 nucleotides match TRBD2. CDR1 is MNHEY, CDR2 SVGAGI, per germline. The CDR3 has 13 residues. Unmatched junction bases numbered 4, after V lost 6 bases and J lost 5 bases. The CDR3 region has the DNA TGTGCCAGCAGGGAAAGCGGGAACAATGAGCAGTTCTTC. It translates to CASRESGNNEQFF.

The chain has TRBV4-1 and TRBJ2-7, with 8 bases aligning to TRBD1. Germline CDR1 MGHRA, CDR2 YSYEKL. The CDR3 consists of 15 residues. Trimming took 4 bases from V and 5 from J; bases not matched to a gene: 10. CDR3 nucleotide sequence: TGCGCCAGCAGCCCGCCAACAGGGGGTAATAACGAGCAGTACTTC. It is translated as CASSPPTGGNNEQYF.

This clonotype was counted a single time. The rearrangement joins TRBV18 to TRBJ2-1; a possible D gene is TRBD2 (7 bases). The germline V gene encodes CDR1 KGHSH and CDR2 LQKENI. V lost 6 bases and J 10 bases, leaving 16 bases between the germline ends. This CDR3 region has 13 residues. The CDR3 protein is CASSRLGGTEQFF. In nucleotides, the CDR3 is TGTGCCAGCTCCCGGCTGGGGGGGACAGAGCAGTTCTTC.

This clonotype was detected a few times. This chain joins TRBV6-1 and TRBJ2-6, with D perhaps assigned TRBD1 or TRBD2 (5 bases each). The V end lost 5 bases, the J end lost 2 bases, and 7 bases lay between the germline ends. Germline V gene sequence: CDR1 MNHNS, CDR2 SASEGT. The CDR3 extends over 14 amino acids. In DNA form, the CDR3 reads TGTGCCAGCAGTTCGGGGCCTGGGGCCAACGTCCTGACTTTC. Translation: CASSSGPGANVLTF.

The V gene is TRBV4-1, the J gene TRBJ1-2; 7 bases line up with TRBD1. The length of the CDR3 is 16 residues. Germline assignment: CDR1 MGHRA and CDR2 YSYEKL. V gave up 0 bases and J gave up 5 bases; unmatched junction bases: 9. The CDR3, as DNA: TGCGCCAGCAGCCAAGATGGTTCAGGGGGGTGGTATGGCTACACCTTC. Protein: CASSQDGSGGWYGYTF.

CDR3: CASSPGTGYLNQPQHF. In DNA form, the CDR3 reads TGTGCCAGCAGCCCCGGGACAGGGTATTTGAATCAGCCCCAGCATTTT. The chain recombines TRBV11-1 with TRBJ1-5, with TRBD1 identical over 9 bases. V shed 5 bases and J 4 bases; nucleotides not matched to a gene: 9. The CDR3 is made up of 16 amino acids. CDR1 SGHAT and CDR2 FQDESV come from the germline V gene (reference sequence).

V and J are TRBV7-9 and TRBJ2-5, with 7 bases identical to TRBD2. The length of the CDR3 is 15 residues. V lost 3 bases, J lost 2 bases, and 6 bases stayed unmatched. In germline, CDR1 is SEHNR, CDR2 FQNEAQ (reference sequence). CDR3 DNA: TGTGCCAGCAGCTTGCGGGGGACGGAACAAGAGACCCAGTACTTC. Amino acids: CASSLRGTEQETQYF. The whole variable domain, remainder taken from reference TRBV7-9 and TRBJ2-5, is DTGVSQNPRHKITKRGQNVTFRCDPISEHNRLYWYRQTLGQGPEFLTYFQNEAQLEKSRLLSDRFSAERPKGSFSTLEIQRTEQGDSAMYLCASSLRGTEQETQYFGPGTRLLVL.

This clonotype was seen only once. The rearrangement joins TRBV28 to TRBJ2-1; D gene uncertain. CDR1 and CDR2 from the germline V gene are MDHEN and SYDVKM. Trimming removed 4 bases at V and 8 bases at J, with 9 bases between. This CDR3 is built from 12 residues. In DNA, the CDR3 is TGTGCCAGCAGTTCTAGACCCGATGAGCAGTTCTTC. Translated: CASSSRPDEQFF.

J is TRBJ2-3 and V is TRBV7-2; 10 bases are shared with TRBD1. The CDR3 is 15 amino acids. The junction had 5 bases not matched to a gene; V was cut back by 5 bases and J by 3 bases. Germline CDR1 SGHTA, CDR2 FQGNSA. The CDR3 spells CASSAPGQGTDTQYF. DNA of the CDR3: TGTGCCAGCAGCGCTCCGGGACAGGGGACAGATACGCAGTATTTT.

This chain uses TRBV29-1 with TRBJ1-4; D might be TRBD1 (5 bases). V was pared by 6 bases and J by 7 bases, with 18 bases between. Germline V CDR1 and CDR2: SQVTM, ANQGSEA. The CDR3 sequence is 14 residues long. The CDR3 DNA is TGCAGCGTCGAAATCCAGGGAATACGTGAAAAACTGTTTTTT. Encoded protein: CSVEIQGIREKLFF.

The chain couples TRBV15 to TRBJ2-7, with no clear D. Germline CDR1 is LNHNV and CDR2 is YYDKDF (reference sequence). Trimming took 4 bases from V and 1 from J, leaving 8 bases between them. The CDR3 extends over 13 amino acids. The CDR3 DNA reads as TGTGCCACCAGCATTCCCGGGTCCTACGAGCAGTACTTC. Translating gives CATSIPGSYEQYF.

This chain uses TRBV7-6 with TRBJ1-5; 7 nucleotides match TRBD1. Germline CDR1 SGHVS, CDR2 FNYEAQ. V dropped 5 bases and J dropped 0; count of bases not matched to a gene: 4. This CDR3 comprises 15 residues. The CDR3 loop is CASSRTGDSNQPQHF. The CDR3, as DNA: TGTGCCAGCAGCCGGACAGGCGATAGCAATCAGCCCCAGCATTTT. The full variable domain, with the rest looked up from reference TRBV7-6 and TRBJ1-5, is GAGVSQSPRYKVTKRGQDVALRCDPISGHVSLYWYRQALGQGPEFLTYFNYEAQQDKSGLPNDRFSAERPEGSISTLTIQRTEQRDSAMYRCASSRTGDSNQPQHFGDGTRLSIL.

The rearrangement links TRBV5-1 to TRBJ2-5; TRBD2 agrees at 10 bases. V lost 1 base and J lost 0; bases outside the gene matches: 6. This CDR3 has 17 residues. Germline-derived CDR1 and CDR2 are SGHRS and YFSETQ. The CDR3 loop reads CASSLPSGSVHQETQYF. The CDR3 DNA reads as TGCGCCAGCAGCTTGCCTAGCGGGAGCGTCCACCAAGAGACCCAGTACTTC.

This clonotype was detected only once. The genes are TRBV5-1 and TRBJ1-1; no reliable D call. Germline V gives CDR1 SGHRS, CDR2 YFSETQ. The length of the CDR3 is 14 residues. The V gene lost 7 bases and the J gene lost 1 base, with 14 bases spanning the gap. The CDR3 reads CASRLQRWNTEAFF. The DNA of the CDR3 is TGCGCCAGCCGACTTCAGCGGTGGAACACTGAAGCTTTCTTT.

The V call is TRBV7-9, the J call TRBJ2-6; D is perhaps TRBD2 (5 bases). This CDR3 contains 16 residues. V shed 4 bases and J shed 4 bases, with 14 bases lying between them. The germline V gene encodes CDR1 SEHNR and CDR2 FQNEAQ (reference sequence). The CDR3 protein is CASSSRGAVGANVLTF. The CDR3 DNA reads as TGTGCCAGCAGCTCCCGGGGAGCGGTGGGGGCCAACGTCCTGACTTTC.

V usage is TRBV12-3 or TRBV12-4 and J usage is TRBJ2-7; 8 positions agree with TRBD1. The V gene end was trimmed by 6 bases and the J gene end by 0 bases; junction bases not matched to a gene: 4. The CDR3 spans 14 residues. The CDR3 sequence: CASRTGGSSYEQYF. In DNA form, the CDR3 reads TGTGCCAGCAGAACAGGGGGTTCCTCCTACGAGCAGTACTTC.

The V call is TRBV9, the J call TRBJ2-2; D not certain. The CDR3 has 13 amino acids. Trimming left V 6 bases short and J 1 base short, with 7 bases between. CDR1 and CDR2 (germline): SGDLS, YYNGEE. The CDR3 DNA is TGTGCCAGCAATGGCGGGAACACCGGGGAGCTGTTTTTT. This sequence encodes CASNGGNTGELFF.

This chain connects TRBV3-1 to TRBJ2-3; 11 bases agree with TRBD2. CDR1 and CDR2 (germline): LGHDT, YNNKEL (reference sequence). The CDR3 is 17 amino acids. With V trimmed by 4 bases and J by 4 bases, 10 bases remained unmatched. The CDR3 coding sequence is TGTGCCAGCAGCCCATCAGGTAGCGGGAGGGGGTCAGATACGCAGTATTTT. It translates to CASSPSGSGRGSDTQYF.

The chain employs TRBV6-6 and TRBJ2-3, with no clear D. Trimming took 4 bases from V and 8 from J, leaving 7 bases between them. CDR3 length: 11 residues. The V gene's germline CDR1 is MNHNY and CDR2 SVGAGI (reference sequence). In nucleotides, the CDR3 is TGTGCCAGCAGTTCCTCGGGTACGCAGTATTTT. Translating it yields CASSSSGTQYF.